The 11 T cell receptor beta chains presented below share a single source sample, sequenced in a study of blood T cells in healthy people across ages. Alongside a J-beta primer mix, a sample-barcoded 5' primer served in a second PCR lasting about 6 to 12 cycles. TCRdb recomputed calls from the 5' RACE reads with MiXCR, one row per CDR3 protein. In the table there are around 1,900,000 distinct CDR3 sequences, about 39% of which are singletons. Material: blood. All receptors come from a human donor in good health.

This sequence joins TRBV5-1 and TRBJ2-4; 10 nucleotides agree with TRBD1. In germline, CDR1 is SGHRS, CDR2 YFSETQ. This CDR3 region has 17 residues. V gave up 4 bases and J gave up 2 bases; unmatched junction bases: 9. CDR3 nucleotides: TGCGCCAGCAGCCCCGGGACAGGGGTGAAGACCAAAAACATTCAGTACTTC. Its protein is CASSPGTGVKTKNIQYF.

V and J are TRBV20-1 and TRBJ1-1; TRBD1 matches at 7 bases. The CDR3 length is 18 residues. From germline, CDR1 is DFQATT and CDR2 SNEGSKA (reference sequence). The J segment lost 7 bases and the V segment lost 6 bases, leaving 26 bases of the junction unmatched. CDR3 DNA sequence: TGCAGTGCGACCCCAGACCTAGCAGACAGGGACCAAGAGGTTGAAGCTTTCTTT. Encoded protein: CSATPDLADRDQEVEAFF.

This clonotype was recorded a few times. This chain connects TRBV9 to TRBJ1-1; 7 bases fit TRBD1. Germline CDR1 reads SGDLS; CDR2 reads YYNGEE. The CDR3 contains 16 residues. The trim removed 5 bases at V and 3 bases at J, leaving 13 bases unmatched. The DNA of the CDR3 is TGTGCCAGCAGACCCTCCCCAGACAGGGTCTACACTGAAGCTTTCTTT. Translated, it gives CASRPSPDRVYTEAFF.

V gene TRBV6-1 combines with J gene TRBJ2-3, with 8 bases that match TRBD1. Germline V gene data show CDR1 as MNHNS and CDR2 as SASEGT. Losses at the gene ends were 6 bases for V and 14 bases for J; bases not matched to a gene: 16. This CDR3 has 14 residues. The CDR3 spells CASRTDREVGSSYF. CDR3 sequence (DNA): TGTGCCAGCAGGACGGACAGGGAGGTTGGTTCTTCGTATTTT.

The rearrangement links TRBV20-1 to TRBJ1-5; 7 nucleotides line up with TRBD1. Trimming took 0 bases from V and 5 from J; bases not matched to a gene: 7. The CDR3 is 15 amino acids. In germline, CDR1 is DFQATT, CDR2 SNEGSKA (reference sequence). The CDR3 spells CSARDLGQNYQPQHF. The CDR3 nucleotides are TGCAGTGCTAGAGATTTGGGACAGAACTATCAGCCCCAGCATTTT.

The chain employs TRBV11-2 and TRBJ2-1, with D perhaps matching TRBD2 (6 bases). Germline V gene lookup returns CDR1 SGHAT and CDR2 FQNNGV. Trimming removed 7 bases at V and 2 bases at J, with 15 bases between. The CDR3 is 15 amino acids. DNA of the CDR3: TGTGCCAGCACCTTTTGGGAGCGGGCCTACAATGAGCAGTTCTTC. Amino acid sequence: CASTFWERAYNEQFF.

The V and J genes are TRBV20-1 and TRBJ2-7; 9 bases line up with TRBD1. V gave up 4 bases and J gave up 3 bases; unmatched junction bases: 7. Germline V lookup: CDR1 DFQATT, CDR2 SNEGSKA (reference sequence). The CDR3 has 14 residues. The CDR3 nucleotides read TGCAGTGCTATACAGGGGGCGCGAGTCTACGAGCAGTACTTC. Translating gives CSAIQGARVYEQYF.

This clonotype was detected a few times. The chain joins TRBV4-2 to TRBJ2-1, with a possible D match to TRBD1 (6 bases). Trimming cost V 2 bases and J 3 bases, with 14 bases left between them. The CDR3 loop spans 16 amino acids. CDR1 is LGHNA and CDR2 is YNFKEQ in the germline V gene. CDR3 in amino acids: CASSQREGTLYNEQFF. The DNA of the CDR3 is TGTGCCAGCAGCCAACGCGAGGGGACACTCTACAATGAGCAGTTCTTC.

The J gene is TRBJ2-5, the V gene TRBV6-2 or TRBV6-3, with D possibly matching TRBD2 (6 bases). Trimming shortened V by 3 bases and J by 4 bases, and 27 bases separated the two germline ends. This CDR3 contains 19 residues. CDR1 MNHEY and CDR2 SVGEGT come from the germline V gene. The CDR3 DNA follows: TGTGCCAGCAGTTATCCGGGACTGCATCGGATAAAGGCTCGAGAGACCCAGTACTTC. Its translation: CASSYPGLHRIKARETQYF.

The chain couples TRBV28 to TRBJ2-7, with D possibly matching TRBD1 (5 bases). The germline V gene encodes CDR1 MDHEN and CDR2 SYDVKM. CDR3 length: 14 amino acids. CDR3: CTSSPRASSYEQYF. CDR3 nucleotides: TGTACAAGCAGTCCCAGGGCCTCCTCCTACGAGCAGTACTTC. Based on the CDR3 plus reference TRBV28 and TRBJ2-7, the full variable domain is DVKVTQSSRYLVKRTGEKVFLECVQDMDHENMFWYRQDPGLGLRLIYFSYDVKMKEKGDIPEGYSVSREKKERFSLILESASTNQTSMYLCTSSPRASSYEQYFGPGTRLTVT.

The chain recombines TRBV7-9 with TRBJ1-2; D unclear. The V gene's germline CDR1 is SEHNR and CDR2 FQNEAQ (reference sequence). The CDR3 has 15 residues. The V gene lost 3 bases and the J gene lost 4 bases, with 15 bases spanning the gap. The CDR3 region has the DNA TGTGCCAGCAGCTTTCGGCAGGTGACCACCTATGGCTACACCTTC. It encodes CASSFRQVTTYGYTF.